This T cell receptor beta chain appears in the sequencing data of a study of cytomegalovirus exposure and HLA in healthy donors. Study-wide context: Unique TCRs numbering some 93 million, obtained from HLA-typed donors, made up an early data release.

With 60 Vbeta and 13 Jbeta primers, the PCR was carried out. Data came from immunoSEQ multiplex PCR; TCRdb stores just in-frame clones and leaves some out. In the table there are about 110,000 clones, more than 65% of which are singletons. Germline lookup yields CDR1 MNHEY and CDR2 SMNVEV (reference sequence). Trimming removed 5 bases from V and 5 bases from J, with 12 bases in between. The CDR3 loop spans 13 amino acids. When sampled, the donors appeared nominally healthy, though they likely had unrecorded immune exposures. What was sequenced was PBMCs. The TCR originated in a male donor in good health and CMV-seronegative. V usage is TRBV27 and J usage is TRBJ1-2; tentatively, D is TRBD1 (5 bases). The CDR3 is CASSKSGHYGYTF. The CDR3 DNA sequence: TGTGCCAGCAGTAAATCAGGGCATTATGGCTACACCTTC.